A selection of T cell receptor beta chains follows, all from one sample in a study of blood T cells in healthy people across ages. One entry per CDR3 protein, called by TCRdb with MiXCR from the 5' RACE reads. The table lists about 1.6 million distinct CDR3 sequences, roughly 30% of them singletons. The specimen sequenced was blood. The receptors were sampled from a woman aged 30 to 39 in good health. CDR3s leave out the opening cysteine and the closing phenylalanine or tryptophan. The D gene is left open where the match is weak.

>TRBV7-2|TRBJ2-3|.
AGSLARGKDTQY
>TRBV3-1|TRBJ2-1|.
ASSQGRLGVNDEQF
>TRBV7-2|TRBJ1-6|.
ASSPFGGSPLH
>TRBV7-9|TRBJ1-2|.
ASSSATPYYGYT
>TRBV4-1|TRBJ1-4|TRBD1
ASSFPTGTNEKLF
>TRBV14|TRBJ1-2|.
ASSQLGSGYT
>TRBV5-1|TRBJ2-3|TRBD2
ASSDRTSGGADTQY
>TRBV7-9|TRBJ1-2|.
ASSPRPGPNYGYT
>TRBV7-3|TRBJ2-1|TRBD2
ASSLIGLAGVKGNEQF
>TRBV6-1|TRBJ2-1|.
ASTLTTASSYNEQF
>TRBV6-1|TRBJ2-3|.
VPPDTQY
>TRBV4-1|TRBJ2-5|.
ASSQGGAGIQETQY
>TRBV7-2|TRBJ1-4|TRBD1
ASSLTGGPEKLF
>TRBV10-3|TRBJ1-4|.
AIGGGAANEKLF
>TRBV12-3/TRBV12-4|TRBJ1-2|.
ASSSRGPGDGYT
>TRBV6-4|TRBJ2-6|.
ASSDGPISGANVLT
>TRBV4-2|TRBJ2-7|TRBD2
ASSQGVGSDGHSDGRALYEQY
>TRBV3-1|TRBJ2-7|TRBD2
ASSQRLAPTYEQY
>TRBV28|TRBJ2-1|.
ASSWAGGQGGSVVEQF
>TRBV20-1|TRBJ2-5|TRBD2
SARDLTSAETQY
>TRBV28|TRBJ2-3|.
ASRAGQTDTQY
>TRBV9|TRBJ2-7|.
AGPTAYEQY
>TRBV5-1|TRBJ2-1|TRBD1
ASRGQGNSVNNNEQF
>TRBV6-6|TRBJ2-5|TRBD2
ASSYGGGGQETQY
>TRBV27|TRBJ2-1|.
ASSFEGGSSYNEQF
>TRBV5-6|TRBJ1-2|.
ASSGDGEINYGYT
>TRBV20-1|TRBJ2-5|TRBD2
SAGPGLAAFEQY
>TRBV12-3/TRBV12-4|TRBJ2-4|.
ASSTTDIQY
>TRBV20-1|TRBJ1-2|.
SARVTGKYGYT
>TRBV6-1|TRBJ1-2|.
ASSKPRQVNFGYT
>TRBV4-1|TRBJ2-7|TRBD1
ASSQEGTGGAHEQY
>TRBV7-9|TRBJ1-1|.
ASSLGLGATEAF
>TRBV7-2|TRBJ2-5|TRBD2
ASSGKGRTSGVRTQY
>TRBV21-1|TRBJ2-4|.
ASRWREAPTWSKNIQY